The clone carrying this T cell receptor (beta chain) appeared a few times. Its cognate antigen is unknown. The data are from a study of cytomegalovirus exposure and HLA in healthy donors. Turning to the study itself: One earlier analysis, a look at about 179 million T cells, found approximately 120 million unique TCR beta sequences.

13 Jbeta primers and 60 Vbeta primers were used for the PCR. Libraries were prepared by immunoSEQ multiplex PCR; TCRdb keeps only in-frame clonotypes and omits some of them. The profile covers roughly 43,000 clones, with roughly 80% appearing a single time and roughly 1.3% taken by the ten largest. Study-level results: Common viral pathogens (according to a later analysis) appeared linked to several of the most significant clusters. As was reported, the classifier diagnosed cytomegalovirus status with high specificity and sensitivity.

This CDR3 region has 14 residues. Germline CDR1 SGHTA, CDR2 FQGNSA. The trim removed 5 bases at V and 12 bases at J, leaving 4 bases unmatched. The sample consisted of PBMCs. The source is a man aged 25 to 40 in good health and CMV-seronegative. V usage is TRBV7-2 and J usage is TRBJ2-1; 16 bases map to TRBD2. The CDR3 protein is CASSPGTSGRAQFF. The CDR3 DNA follows: TGTGCCAGCAGCCCGGGGACTAGCGGGAGGGCGCAGTTCTTC.